This TCR beta chain was observed in a study of blood T cell repertoires in COVID-19. For the study at large: Collection of acute and convalescent COVID-19 samples took place in the United States, Italy and Spain.

The recovered donors of Cohort 3 showed two negative PCRs, clearance, or symptom resolution. The CDR3 is 13 residues long. Trimming removed 5 bases from V and 7 bases from J; junction bases left unmatched: 5. Germline V gene lookup returns CDR1 MRHNA and CDR2 SNTAGT. Data came from immunoSEQ multiplex PCR; TCRdb stores just in-frame clones and leaves some out. The sample contains 370,000 or so clones, 80% to 90% of which appear only once. Specimen: PBMCs or T cells enriched from blood (not recorded which). V gene TRBV6-4 combines with J gene TRBJ1-1, with 9 positions matching TRBD1. The clonotype was recovered from a man in his thirties or forties who had recovered from COVID-19. CDR3 in DNA: TGTGCCAGCAGTACAGGGGGCGGGGGTGAAGCTTTCTTT. Protein product: CASSTGGGGEAFF.